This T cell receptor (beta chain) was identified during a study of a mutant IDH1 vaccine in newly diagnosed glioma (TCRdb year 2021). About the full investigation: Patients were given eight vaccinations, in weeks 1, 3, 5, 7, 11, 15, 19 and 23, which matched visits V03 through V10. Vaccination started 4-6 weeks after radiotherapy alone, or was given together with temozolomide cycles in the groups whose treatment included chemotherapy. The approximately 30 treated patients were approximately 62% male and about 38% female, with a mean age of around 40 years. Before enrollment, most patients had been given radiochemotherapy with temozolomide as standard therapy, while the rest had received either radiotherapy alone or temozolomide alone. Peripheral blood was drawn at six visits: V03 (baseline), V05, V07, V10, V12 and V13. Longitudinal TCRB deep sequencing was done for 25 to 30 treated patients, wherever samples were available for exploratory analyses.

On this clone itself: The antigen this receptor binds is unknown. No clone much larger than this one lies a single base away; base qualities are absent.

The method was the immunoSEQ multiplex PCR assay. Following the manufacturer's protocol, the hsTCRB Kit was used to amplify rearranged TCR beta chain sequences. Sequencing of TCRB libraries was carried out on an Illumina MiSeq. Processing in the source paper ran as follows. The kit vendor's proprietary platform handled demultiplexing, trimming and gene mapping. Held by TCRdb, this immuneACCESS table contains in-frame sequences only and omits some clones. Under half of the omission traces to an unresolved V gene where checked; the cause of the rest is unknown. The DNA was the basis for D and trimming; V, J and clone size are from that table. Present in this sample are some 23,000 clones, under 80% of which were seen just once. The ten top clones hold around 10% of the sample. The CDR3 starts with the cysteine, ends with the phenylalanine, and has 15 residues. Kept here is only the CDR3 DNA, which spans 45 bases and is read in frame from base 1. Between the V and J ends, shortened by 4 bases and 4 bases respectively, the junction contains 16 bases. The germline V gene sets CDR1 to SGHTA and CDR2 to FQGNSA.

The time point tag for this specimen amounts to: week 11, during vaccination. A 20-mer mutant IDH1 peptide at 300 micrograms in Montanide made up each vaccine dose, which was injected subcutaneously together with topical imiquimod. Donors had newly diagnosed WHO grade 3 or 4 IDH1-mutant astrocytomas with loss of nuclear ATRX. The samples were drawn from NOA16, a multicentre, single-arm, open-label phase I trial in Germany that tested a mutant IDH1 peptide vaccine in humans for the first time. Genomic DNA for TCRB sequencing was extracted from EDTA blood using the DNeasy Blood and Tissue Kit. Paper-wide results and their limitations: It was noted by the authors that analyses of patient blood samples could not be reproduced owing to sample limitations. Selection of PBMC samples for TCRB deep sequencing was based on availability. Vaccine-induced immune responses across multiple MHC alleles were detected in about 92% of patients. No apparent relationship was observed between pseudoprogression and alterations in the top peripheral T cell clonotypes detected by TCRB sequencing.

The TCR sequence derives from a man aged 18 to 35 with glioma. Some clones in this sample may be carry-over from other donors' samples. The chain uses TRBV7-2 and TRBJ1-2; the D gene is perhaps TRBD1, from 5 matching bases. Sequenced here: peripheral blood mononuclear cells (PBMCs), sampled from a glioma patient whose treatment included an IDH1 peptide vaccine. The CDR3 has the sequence CASSSWGGGAYGYTF. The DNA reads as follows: TGTGCCAGCAGCTCGTGGGGCGGCGGAGCCTATGGCTACACCTTC.